These 30 T cell receptor beta chains originate from one sample sequenced in a study of T cells in Graves' hyperthyroidism and ophthalmopathy. RNA transcripts yielded amplified TCR beta CDR3 regions. The primer set for the first-round RT-PCR of the TCR CDR3 was HTBI. A single record per CDR3 protein comes from TCRdb applying MiXCR to the multiplex PCR reads. The sample lists around 800,000 distinct CDR3 sequences; 38% were seen once. Source material: blood. These TCRs come from a man aged 18-30 years with Graves' hyperthyroidism.

The rearrangement joins TRBV5-1 to TRBJ1-4, with a weak D call TRBD1 (5 bases). This CDR3 spans 15 amino acids. Germline V gives CDR1 SGHRS, CDR2 YFSETQ. V gave up 4 bases and J gave up 7 bases, with 17 bases separating them. CDR3 residues: CASSPGATDGEKLFF. As DNA, the CDR3 is TGCGCCAGCAGCCCCGGCGCGACAGATGGTGAAAAACTGTTTTTT. The full variable domain, its missing parts supplied by reference TRBV5-1 and TRBJ1-4, is KAGVTQTPRYLIKTRGQQVTLSCSPISGHRSVSWYQQTPGQGLQFLFEYFSETQRNKGNFPGRFSGRQFSNSRSEMNVSTLELGDSALYLCASSPGATDGEKLFFGSGTQLSVL.

The sample holds a few counts of this clonotype. The CDR3 region is CASSPDRLDEKLFF. CDR3 nucleotides: TGCGCCAGCAGCCCGGACAGGCTTGATGAAAAACTGTTTTTT. The chain joins TRBV5-1 to TRBJ1-4; 7 nucleotides align to TRBD1. The CDR3 covers 14 residues. CDR1 is SGHRS and CDR2 is YFSETQ in the germline V gene. The junction had 6 bases not matched to a gene; V was cut back by 4 bases and J by 6 bases.

This chain connects TRBV6-5 to TRBJ2-7; 8 bases are a match to TRBD1. J lost 5 bases, V lost 5 bases, and 11 bases had no gene match. The CDR3 runs to 15 residues. Germline V gene sequence: CDR1 MNHEY, CDR2 SVGAGI. CDR3 in amino acids: CASSPISDRVHEQYF. For the CDR3, the DNA is TGTGCCAGCAGTCCTATCTCGGACAGGGTCCACGAGCAGTACTTC.

This clonotype has more than one count but fewer than ten. The J gene is TRBJ2-7, the V gene TRBV14; D is unclear. Germline lookup yields CDR1 SGHDN and CDR2 FVKESK. Trimming left V 1 base short and J 2 bases short, with 9 bases between. The CDR3 totals 14 residues. As DNA, the CDR3 is TGTGCCAGCAGCCAAGCGGGCCCTACCTACGAGCAGTACTTC. This gives the protein CASSQAGPTYEQYF.

The chain links TRBV29-1 to TRBJ2-7; the D gene is possibly TRBD1 (5 bases). V lost 1 base, J lost 2 bases, and 12 bases lay in between. Looked up from germline, CDR1 is SQVTM and CDR2 is ANQGSEA. The CDR3 sequence is 14 residues long. As DNA, the CDR3 is TGCAGCGTTGAAGTAGGACACAGGACCTACGAGCAGTACTTC. Amino acid sequence: CSVEVGHRTYEQYF.

This clonotype was seen more than once but under ten times. V is TRBV6-4 and J is TRBJ1-1; D is uncertain. CDR1 and CDR2 (germline): MRHNA, SNTAGT. The CDR3 runs to 14 residues. V lost 7 bases to trimming and J lost 5 bases, with 17 bases between them. CDR3 nucleotides: TGTGCCAGCACCCCCGGGAGCGACCCTACTGAAGCTTTCTTT. Its protein is CASTPGSDPTEAFF.

This clonotype was found many times. This sequence joins TRBV20-1 and TRBJ1-5; a weak D match, TRBD1 (6 bases). V was cut by 4 bases and J by 0 bases, with 10 bases left in between. Germline V gives CDR1 DFQATT, CDR2 SNEGSKA (reference sequence). The CDR3 is made up of 14 amino acids. CDR3 residues: CSATGVLSNQPQHF. In DNA, the CDR3 is TGCAGTGCTACAGGGGTCCTTAGCAATCAGCCCCAGCATTTT.

The sample holds many counts of this clonotype. The V and J genes are TRBV15 and TRBJ1-5; D is uncertain. The germline CDR1 and CDR2 sequences are LNHNV and YYDKDF (reference sequence). The length of the CDR3 is 13 residues. Trimming cost V 6 bases and J 6 bases, with 12 bases left between them. The CDR3 loop reads CATRLGVGQPQHF. CDR3 coding DNA: TGTGCCACCAGGCTGGGTGTCGGTCAGCCCCAGCATTTT.

Here the CDR3 DNA reads TGTGCCAGCAGCTTCAGCTCAACGGGGGAGACCCAGTACTTC. Amino acid sequence: CASSFSSTGETQYF. The chain has TRBV7-9 and TRBJ2-5, with a weak D call TRBD2 (5 bases). V was clipped by 3 bases and J by 5 bases, with 13 bases between them. The V gene's germline CDR1 is SEHNR and CDR2 FQNEAQ (reference sequence). The CDR3 spans 14 residues.

The table lists this clonotype with many counts. One junction end disagrees with the germline gene, perhaps due to a read error. The chain joins TRBV7-7 to TRBJ2-7; TRBD2 might be the D (6 bases). The CDR3 has 14 amino acids. Germline V CDR1 and CDR2: SSHAT, FNYEAQ (reference sequence). In DNA, the CDR3 is TGTGCTAGCAGCTTAGGGGACTCTACGGACGAGCAGTACTTC. Translated, it gives CASSLGDSTDEQYF.

The chain is built from TRBV6-4 and TRBJ2-5; 7 positions match TRBD1. CDR1 is MRHNA, CDR2 SNTAGT, per germline. This CDR3 has 15 amino acids. V was clipped by 7 bases and J by 5 bases; unmatched bases: 13. CDR3 nucleotide sequence: TGTGCCAGCAAGGCCGGAACAGGGGAATGGGAGACCCAGTACTTC. Residues: CASKAGTGEWETQYF.

The chain has TRBV6-5 and TRBJ1-5; D call uncertain. Germline loops: CDR1 MNHEY, CDR2 SVGAGI. Trimming pared 0 bases from V and 3 bases from J, leaving 3 bases between. This CDR3 has 13 residues. As DNA, the CDR3 is TGTGCCAGCAGTTACTCGGTCAATCAGCCCCAGCATTTT. Protein: CASSYSVNQPQHF.

The V call is TRBV7-9, the J call TRBJ2-5; D is uncertain. The CDR3 length is 13 residues. The germline V and J ends were trimmed by 5 bases and 3 bases, with 10 bases remaining between them. Germline V CDR1 and CDR2: SEHNR, FQNEAQ (reference sequence). CDR3 DNA: TGTGCCAGCAGCCCACAAAGAAAAGAGACCCAGTACTTC. This codes for CASSPQRKETQYF.

Notes on this clonotype: This may come from a read error, since a much larger clone is one base off. This chain joins TRBV25-1 and TRBJ1-1; possibly TRBD1 for D (6 bases). Per the germline V gene, CDR1 is MGHDK and CDR2 is SYGVNS. Trimming took off 6 bases at V and 7 bases at J, with 12 bases between the two ends. CDR3 length: 12 residues. The CDR3 DNA reads as TGTGCCAGCAGGGGGGCCCTCGGTGAAGCTTTCTTT. Protein sequence: CASRGALGEAFF.

This clonotype was counted between two and nine times. The chain combines TRBV12-3 or TRBV12-4 with TRBJ2-5, with 10 bases lining up with TRBD2. V trimming: 2 bases; J trimming: 5 bases; junction bases outside the gene matches: 5. This CDR3 has 15 amino acids. The CDR3 nucleotides read TGTGCCAGCAGTTTATCAGCGGGGGGGATGGAGACCCAGTACTTC. Its protein is CASSLSAGGMETQYF.

This clonotype was picked up many times. This chain uses TRBV2 with TRBJ2-5; 10 positions agree with TRBD2. In germline, CDR1 is SNHLY, CDR2 FYNNEI. The CDR3 totals 15 residues. V shed 3 bases and J 3 bases; nucleotides not matched to a gene: 4. In DNA form, the CDR3 reads TGTGCCAGCAGTGACGGGACTAGCGAAGAAGAGACCCAGTACTTC. It yields the protein CASSDGTSEEETQYF.

The table lists this clonotype with many counts. V is TRBV10-3 and J is TRBJ1-5, with TRBD1 identical over 9 bases. Germline CDR1 reads ENHRY; CDR2 reads SYGVKD. The CDR3 is 15 amino acids. The ends lost 0 bases at V and 8 bases at J; junction bases unmatched: 5. The CDR3 DNA reads TGTGCCATCAGTGAGTCGGGGACAGGGTGGGAGCCCCAGCATTTT. The encoded protein is CAISESGTGWEPQHF.

On this clonotype: One end of the junction is discordant with germline, which a read error may explain. The chain employs TRBV7-9 and TRBJ1-1; tentatively, D is TRBD1 (5 bases). The CDR3 consists of 17 residues. Germline assignment: CDR1 SEHNR and CDR2 FQNEAQ (reference sequence). The CDR3 bases are TGCGCCAGCAGCCAAGGCATGGGACTGATTACGAACACTGAAGCTTTCTTT. Its protein is CASSQGMGLITNTEAFF.

The V and J genes are TRBV11-3 and TRBJ2-7; no clear D gene. CDR1 is SGHNT, CDR2 YENEEA, per germline. The CDR3 loop spans 11 amino acids. The germline V and J ends were trimmed by 7 bases and 5 bases, with 9 bases remaining between them. Written as DNA, the CDR3 is TGTGCCAGCAAGGGTTCCAACGAGCAGTACTTC. Residues: CASKGSNEQYF.

To note about this clonotype: The junction departs from the called germline gene at one end, perhaps through a read error. This rearrangement joins TRBV2 to TRBJ1-3; D may be TRBD1 (5 bases). This CDR3 region has 14 residues. Germline V gene sequence: CDR1 SNHLY, CDR2 FYNNEI. This CDR3 is CASSRGRDGYTVYF. Here the CDR3 DNA reads TGTGCCAGCAGTCGGGGACGCGATGGCTACACCGTATATTTT. The variable domain in full, completed from reference TRBV2 and TRBJ1-3, reads EPEVTQTPSHQVTQMGQEVILRCVPISNHLYFYWYRQILGQKVEFLVSFYNNEISEKSEIFDDQFSVERPDGSNFTLKIRSTKLEDSAMYFCASSRGRDGYTVYFGEGSWLTVV.

This clonotype has a count of ten or more. V is TRBV29-1 and J is TRBJ2-7; a possible D gene is TRBD2 (6 bases). The CDR3 covers 12 residues. Germline V gene data show CDR1 as SQVTM and CDR2 as ANQGSEA. Trimming took 3 bases from V and 5 from J, leaving 11 bases between them. The CDR3 sequence: CSVDSGVHEQYF. CDR3 sequence (DNA): TGCAGCGTTGACTCGGGAGTGCACGAGCAGTACTTC.

This clonotype has more than one count but fewer than ten. V gene TRBV9 combines with J gene TRBJ1-1; 7 bases line up with TRBD1. Losses at the gene ends were 5 bases for V and 8 bases for J; bases not matched to a gene: 9. The length of the CDR3 is 13 residues. Looked up from germline, CDR1 is SGDLS and CDR2 is YYNGEE. For the CDR3, the DNA is TGTGCCAGCAGATTTGGGACAGCGGGGGAAGCTTTCTTT. This translates into CASRFGTAGEAFF.

CDR3 residues: CASSEDGLPGSPLHF. The CDR3 nucleotides read TGTGCCAGCAGTGAGGACGGACTCCCAGGGTCACCCCTCCACTTT. J is TRBJ1-6 and V is TRBV2, with TRBD1 as a possible D gene (5 bases). The CDR3 length is 15 residues. Trimming removed 3 bases at V and 10 bases at J, with 16 bases between. Germline-derived CDR1 and CDR2 are SNHLY and FYNNEI.

This clonotype has only one observation. This may be a read error, as it is one base from a much larger clone. Written as DNA, the CDR3 is TGTGCCAGCGGCGAGGGGGATTGGGGCACTGAAGCTTTCTTT. It codes for CASGEGDWGTEAFF. V is TRBV2 and J is TRBJ1-1, with D tentatively TRBD1 (6 bases). CDR1 SNHLY and CDR2 FYNNEI come from the germline V gene. This CDR3 region has 14 residues. Trimming left V 8 bases short and J 4 bases short, with 17 bases between.

This chain uses TRBV12-3 or TRBV12-4 with TRBJ1-4, with 7 nucleotides matching TRBD1. The V segment lost 2 bases and the J segment 4 bases; nucleotides outside the gene matches: 4. There are 15 residues in the CDR3. CDR3 residues: CASSLSHRGNEKLFF. The DNA for the CDR3 is TGTGCCAGCAGTTTAAGCCACAGGGGTAATGAAAAACTGTTTTTT.

The sample holds a few counts of this clonotype. The J gene is TRBJ1-5, the V gene TRBV9, with 7 bases identical to TRBD1. CDR3 length: 15 residues. The J segment lost 4 bases and the V segment lost 3 bases, leaving 7 bases of the junction unmatched. The V gene's germline CDR1 is SGDLS and CDR2 YYNGEE. The DNA for the CDR3 is TGTGCCAGCAGCGCCCGGGACAGAGAGAATCAGCCCCAGCATTTT. The encoded protein is CASSARDRENQPQHF.

The chain joins TRBV20-1 to TRBJ1-6; 7 bases line up with TRBD1. Unmatched junction bases numbered 6, after V lost 1 base and J lost 9 bases. The CDR3 totals 14 residues. Germline V gives CDR1 DFQATT, CDR2 SNEGSKA (reference sequence). The CDR3 DNA is TGCAGTGCTAGAGGCAGGGGGTGGACTTCACCCCTCCACTTT. Protein: CSARGRGWTSPLHF.

Many counts were recorded for this clonotype. The CDR3 protein is CSAEEGGYTEAFF. Here the CDR3 DNA reads TGCAGCGCTGAGGAGGGGGGCTACACTGAAGCTTTCTTT. The chain employs TRBV29-1 and TRBJ1-1; possible D gene TRBD1, 6 bases. Between the trimmed V and J ends, which lost 7 bases and 3 bases, there was a span of 15 bases. The CDR3 totals 13 residues. CDR1 and CDR2 (germline): SQVTM, ANQGSEA.

The rearrangement links TRBV9 to TRBJ1-2; the match to TRBD1 covers 9 bases. Germline CDR1 reads SGDLS; CDR2 reads YYNGEE. Unmatched junction bases numbered 7, after V lost 4 bases and J lost 0 bases. The CDR3 totals 16 residues. CDR3 protein: CASSPLGTGTNYGYTF. The CDR3 DNA follows: TGTGCCAGCAGCCCACTTGGGACAGGGACTAACTATGGCTACACCTTC.

Concerning this clonotype itself: Without the conserved terminal phenylalanine or tryptophan, this CDR3 likely stems from a read error. This rearrangement joins TRBV7-9 to TRBJ1-1, with TRBD1 as a possible D gene (6 bases). The CDR3 extends over 13 amino acids. CDR1 is SEHNR and CDR2 is FQNEAQ in the germline V gene (reference sequence). The V end lost 3 bases, the J end lost 4 bases, and 9 bases lay between the germline ends. This CDR3 reads CASSLLQGTEAFL. CDR3 nucleotides: TGTGCCAGCAGCTTGCTACAGGGCACTGAAGCTTTCCTT.